This is a list of T cell receptor beta chains from one sample in a study of radiotherapy plus CTLA-4 blockade in lung cancer. Only in-frame clones appear in the TCRdb table, and some are missing; sequencing was by immunoSEQ multiplex PCR. The sample shows about 31,000 clones, 60% to 80% of them seen only once. The specimen was peripheral blood, collected from a patient treated with radiotherapy plus ipilimumab. The receptors originated from a human donor with non-small cell lung cancer whose response to radiotherapy plus ipilimumab could not be evaluated. CDR3s include the opening cysteine and the closing phenylalanine or tryptophan. The order of the fields is J gene, clone size, V gene, CDR3 length, D gene, CDR3 DNA, CDR3 protein. A D gene is named only where the DNA matches it firmly. Clone size is shown for a subset of rows, as once, few, many or a class of expanded clone.

j_gene: TRBJ2-5
abundance: NA
v_gene: TRBV10-3
len: 15
d_gene: NA
CDR3nt: TGTGCCATCAGTGAGAGGGCCAGGGGGGTAGAGGCCCAGTACTTC
CDR3aa: CAISERARGVEAQYF

j_gene: TRBJ2-3
abundance: NA
v_gene: TRBV5-1
len: 16
d_gene: NA
CDR3nt: TGCGCCAGCAGCTTCTACCCTTTTCCTAGCACAGATACGCAGTATTTT
CDR3aa: CASSFYPFPSTDTQYF

j_gene: TRBJ2-7
abundance: NA
v_gene: TRBV5-1
len: 16
d_gene: TRBD2
CDR3nt: TGCGCCAGCAGCTTGGAGTCTAGCGGGATCTCCTACGAGCAGTACTTC
CDR3aa: CASSLESSGISYEQYF

j_gene: TRBJ2-7
abundance: few
v_gene: TRBV10-3
len: 14
d_gene: TRBD1
CDR3nt: TGTGCCATCAGTACAGAACAGGGGGTGAGGGGGCAGTACTTC
CDR3aa: CAISTEQGVRGQYF

j_gene: TRBJ1-2
abundance: NA
v_gene: TRBV30
len: 15
d_gene: TRBD1
CDR3nt: TGTGCCTGGAGTGCAATGACAGGGGCGACCTATGGCTACACCTTC
CDR3aa: CAWSAMTGATYGYTF

j_gene: TRBJ2-2
abundance: NA
v_gene: TRBV5-4
len: 15
d_gene: TRBD2
CDR3nt: TGTGCCAGCAGCTCGGCGCTAGCGGGAACCGGGGAGCTGTTTTTT
CDR3aa: CASSSALAGTGELFF

j_gene: TRBJ2-1
abundance: NA
v_gene: TRBV15
len: 17
d_gene: NA
CDR3nt: TGTGCCACCAGCAGAGATCCCCCAGGCAGCTCCTACAATGAGCAGTTCTTC
CDR3aa: CATSRDPPGSSYNEQFF

j_gene: TRBJ2-2
abundance: NA
v_gene: TRBV6-6
len: 15
d_gene: NA
CDR3nt: TGTGCCAGCAGTTATACAGGGAAAGACACCGGGGAGCTGTTTTTT
CDR3aa: CASSYTGKDTGELFF

j_gene: TRBJ2-7
abundance: NA
v_gene: TRBV19
len: 15
d_gene: NA
CDR3nt: TGTGCCAGTAGTATCTATGGTGGGGGCCTCAACGAGCAGTACTTC
CDR3aa: CASSIYGGGLNEQYF

j_gene: TRBJ2-5
abundance: NA
v_gene: TRBV5-1
len: 14
d_gene: NA
CDR3nt: TGCGCCAGCAGCTTAGGTTCGGGACAAGAGACCCAGTACTTC
CDR3aa: CASSLGSGQETQYF

j_gene: TRBJ2-1
abundance: NA
v_gene: TRBV2
len: 12
d_gene: NA
CDR3nt: TGTGCCAGCAGACCAGCCGGGTATGAGCAGTTCTTC
CDR3aa: CASRPAGYEQFF

j_gene: TRBJ1-4
abundance: NA
v_gene: TRBV18
len: 14
d_gene: NA
CDR3nt: TGTGCCAGCTGCGGGGGATTAACTAATGAAAAACTGTTTTTT
CDR3aa: CASCGGLTNEKLFF

j_gene: TRBJ2-3
abundance: NA
v_gene: TRBV6-5
len: 14
d_gene: TRBD1
CDR3nt: TGTGCCAGCAGGCAGGGGGCCCCCACAGATACGCAGTATTTT
CDR3aa: CASRQGAPTDTQYF

j_gene: TRBJ1-3
abundance: NA
v_gene: TRBV7-2
len: 15
d_gene: NA
CDR3nt: TGTGCCAGCAGCTTAAGTAGGGGCGGTGGAAACACCATATATTTT
CDR3aa: CASSLSRGGGNTIYF

j_gene: TRBJ2-2
abundance: few
v_gene: TRBV6-5
len: 15
d_gene: NA
CDR3nt: TGTGCCAGCAGTTACTCAGAGGGGAACACCGGGGAGCTGTTTTTT
CDR3aa: CASSYSEGNTGELFF

j_gene: TRBJ2-7
abundance: NA
v_gene: TRBV6-5
len: 14
d_gene: TRBD2
CDR3nt: TGTGCCAGAAACCCCGGGACTAGCGGCTACGAGCAGTACTTC
CDR3aa: CARNPGTSGYEQYF

j_gene: TRBJ2-1
abundance: NA
v_gene: TRBV7-2
len: 13
d_gene: TRBD1
CDR3nt: TGTGCCAGCAGCTCGGGACAGGTTTATGAGCAGTTCTTC
CDR3aa: CASSSGQVYEQFF

j_gene: TRBJ2-3
abundance: NA
v_gene: TRBV7-2
len: 15
d_gene: TRBD2
CDR3nt: TGTGCCAGCAGCGTTAAGCGGGGACGCACAGATACGCAGTATTTT
CDR3aa: CASSVKRGRTDTQYF

j_gene: TRBJ2-5
abundance: once
v_gene: TRBV7-3
len: 15
d_gene: TRBD2
CDR3nt: TGTGCCAGCAGCTCACAACTAGCGGCGCAAGAGACCCAGTACTTC
CDR3aa: CASSSQLAAQETQYF

j_gene: TRBJ1-2
abundance: NA
v_gene: TRBV4-3
len: 15
d_gene: TRBD1
CDR3nt: TGCGCCAGCAGCCAAGATGGACAGGGGAACTATGGCTACACCTTC
CDR3aa: CASSQDGQGNYGYTF

j_gene: TRBJ2-7
abundance: few
v_gene: TRBV7-2
len: 15
d_gene: TRBD1
CDR3nt: TGTGCCAGCAGCTATAAAACCACAGGGGTAAGCGAGCAGTACTTC
CDR3aa: CASSYKTTGVSEQYF

j_gene: TRBJ1-5
abundance: NA
v_gene: TRBV5-6
len: 16
d_gene: NA
CDR3nt: TGTGCCAGCAGCTTGGGGGGAGGGTATAGCAATCAGCCCCAGCATTTT
CDR3aa: CASSLGGGYSNQPQHF

j_gene: TRBJ2-5
abundance: NA
v_gene: TRBV10-2
len: 13
d_gene: NA
CDR3nt: TGCGCCAGCATACCTACAGGGCTGGAGACCCAGTACTTC
CDR3aa: CASIPTGLETQYF

j_gene: TRBJ2-3
abundance: NA
v_gene: TRBV15
len: 16
d_gene: TRBD2
CDR3nt: TGTGCCACCAAGAGGGGGACTAGCGGCCCCACAGATACGCAGTATTTT
CDR3aa: CATKRGTSGPTDTQYF